The entry that follows covers one T cell receptor beta chain sequence. Its specificity is not known. The CDR3 covers 13 residues. The V gene lost 1 base and the J gene lost 6 bases, with 9 bases spanning the gap. The V gene's germline CDR1 is LGHNA and CDR2 YSLEER. Clones were read by immunoSEQ multiplex PCR, and TCRdb kept only the in-frame ones, dropping some. Found here are about 180,000 clones, about 88% of them singletons; the top ten hold more than 25%. These data are taken from a study of T cell responses to AZD1222 COVID-19 vaccine. Findings and caveats of the study: Just six AZD1222 recipients were seropositive at baseline. Elevations in Spike-specific TCR breadth and depth followed administration of two AZD1222 doses.

This TCR was recovered from an adult who received the AZD1222 COVID-19 vaccine. Specimen: peripheral blood, collected 28 days after the second AZD1222 dose. The V and J genes are TRBV4-3 and TRBJ1-1; perhaps TRBD1 as D (5 bases). Here the CDR3 DNA reads TGCGCCAGCAGCCAAGTTCGCAGGGCTGAAGCTTTCTTT. Translating it yields CASSQVRRAEAFF.